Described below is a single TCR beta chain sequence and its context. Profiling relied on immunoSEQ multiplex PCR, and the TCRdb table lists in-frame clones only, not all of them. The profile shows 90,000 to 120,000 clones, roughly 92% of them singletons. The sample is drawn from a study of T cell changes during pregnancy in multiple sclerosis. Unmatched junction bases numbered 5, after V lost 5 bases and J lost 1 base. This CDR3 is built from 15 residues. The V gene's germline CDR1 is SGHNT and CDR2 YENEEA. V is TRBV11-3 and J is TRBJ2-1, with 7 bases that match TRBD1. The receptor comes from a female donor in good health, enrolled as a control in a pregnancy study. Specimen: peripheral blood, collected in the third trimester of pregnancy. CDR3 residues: CASSTNRGSYNEQFF. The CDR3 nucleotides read TGTGCCAGCAGCACGAACAGGGGTTCCTACAATGAGCAGTTCTTC. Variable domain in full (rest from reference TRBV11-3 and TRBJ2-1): EAGVVQSPRYKIIEKKQPVAFWCNPISGHNTLYWYLQNLGQGPELLIRYENEEAVDDSQLPKDRFSAERLKGVDSTLKIQPAELGDSAVYLCASSTNRGSYNEQFFGPGTRLTVL.